These 24 T cell receptor beta chains were sequenced from one sample in a study of cytotoxic CD8 clonotypes in ibrutinib-treated CLL. TCRdb's table, derived via immunoSEQ multiplex PCR, lists solely in-frame clones and lacks some. Altogether about 200,000 clones are present, 60% to 80% being singletons, with the ten largest covering around 5.9%. This specimen consisted of PBMCs, obtained after 12 months of ibrutinib treatment. These receptors were obtained from a human donor with chronic lymphocytic leukemia.

The chain links TRBV30 to TRBJ1-5, with D possibly matching TRBD1 (6 bases). Per the germline V gene, CDR1 is GTSNPN and CDR2 is SVGIG (reference sequence). Trimming left V 3 bases short and J 5 bases short, with 17 bases between. CDR3 length equals 15 residues. The CDR3 DNA is TGTGCCTGGAGCGGCTTGTGGGGGGGCGATCAGCCCCAGCATTTT. Amino acids: CAWSGLWGGDQPQHF.

This clone was picked up a small number of times. The J gene is TRBJ1-1, the V gene TRBV5-1; 8 bases are shared with TRBD1. V gave up 4 bases and J gave up 3 bases; unmatched junction bases: 5. CDR1 is SGHRS and CDR2 is YFSETQ in the germline V gene. The CDR3 has 14 residues. CDR3 sequence (DNA): TGCGCCAGCAGCGGGCTGACAGGGGACACTGAAGCTTTCTTT. Its translation is CASSGLTGDTEAFF. Supplemented by reference TRBV5-1 and TRBJ1-1, the full variable domain reads KAGVTQTPRYLIKTRGQQVTLSCSPISGHRSVSWYQQTPGQGLQFLFEYFSETQRNKGNFPGRFSGRQFSNSRSEMNVSTLELGDSALYLCASSGLTGDTEAFFGQGTRLTVV.

This rearrangement joins TRBV19 to TRBJ1-2; 11 nucleotides agree with TRBD1. Trimming removed 5 bases from V and 4 bases from J; junction bases left unmatched: 9. There are 16 residues in the CDR3. Per the germline V gene, CDR1 is LNHDA and CDR2 is SQIVND (reference sequence). CDR3 protein: CASSFGRTGGLYGYTF. Written as DNA, the CDR3 is TGTGCCAGTAGTTTCGGAAGGACAGGGGGCCTCTATGGCTACACCTTC.

The gene calls are TRBV2 and TRBJ2-5; TRBD2 aligns across 9 bases. The length of the CDR3 is 14 residues. Germline V CDR1 and CDR2: SNHLY, FYNNEI. With V trimmed by 7 bases and J by 9 bases, 12 bases remained unmatched. This CDR3 reads CASTRGLAIGPQYF. The DNA for the CDR3 is TGTGCCAGCACCAGGGGACTAGCCATCGGGCCCCAGTACTTC.

This chain uses TRBV2 with TRBJ1-4; tentative D call: TRBD1 (6 bases). Germline-derived CDR1 and CDR2 are SNHLY and FYNNEI. The CDR3 extends over 13 amino acids. With 8 bases removed from V and 8 bases from J, the gap between germline ends came to 15 bases. For the CDR3, the DNA is TGTGCCAGCCAGTCAGGGGCGGGGGAAAAACTGTTTTTT. It is translated as CASQSGAGEKLFF.

This chain uses TRBV4-1 with TRBJ1-2; D gene unclear. CDR3 size: 13 residues. Trimming pared 3 bases from V and 5 bases from J, leaving 10 bases between. Per the germline V gene, CDR1 is MGHRA and CDR2 is YSYEKL. The CDR3 DNA is TGCGCCAGCAGCCAGGGAGTGGGTTATGGCTACACCTTC. Encoded protein: CASSQGVGYGYTF.

This sequence joins TRBV6-6 and TRBJ2-5; TRBD1 matches at 10 bases. Germline-derived CDR1 and CDR2 are MNHNY and SVGAGI (reference sequence). Trimming cost V 2 bases and J 4 bases; bases outside gene matches: 7. The CDR3 is made up of 16 amino acids. CDR3 residues: CASSYLGQGVGETQYF. CDR3 sequence (DNA): TGTGCCAGCAGTTACCTAGGACAGGGGGTGGGAGAGACCCAGTACTTC.

This chain uses TRBV6-1 with TRBJ1-2; D is unclear. This CDR3 has 13 amino acids. Trimming removed 7 bases from V and 1 base from J, with 10 bases in between. Germline loops: CDR1 MNHNS, CDR2 SASEGT. This CDR3 is CASTPGLNYGYTF. CDR3 coding DNA: TGTGCCAGCACCCCTGGGCTTAACTATGGCTACACCTTC.

The table lists this clone with a count of one. V usage is TRBV6-1 and J usage is TRBJ2-1; D is perhaps TRBD1 (5 bases). Trimming pared 3 bases from V and 0 bases from J, leaving 21 bases between. Germline V gives CDR1 MNHNS, CDR2 SASEGT. The CDR3 spans 19 residues. CDR3 sequence reads: CASSELYVVGASSYNEQFF. The CDR3 nucleotides read TGTGCCAGCAGTGAGTTGTACGTGGTTGGGGCTAGCTCCTACAATGAGCAGTTCTTC.

The CDR3 DNA sequence: TGTGCCGGGGGCCGTCAAAGTAATGAAAAACTGTTTTTT. It encodes CAGGRQSNEKLFF. The chain links TRBV30 to TRBJ1-4, with D perhaps TRBD1 (6 bases). The V and J ends lost 8 bases and 4 bases respectively, with 14 bases between them. CDR3 length equals 13 residues. Germline CDR1 is GTSNPN and CDR2 is SVGIG (reference sequence).

This rearrangement joins TRBV27 to TRBJ1-2; 7 bases line up with TRBD1. Trimming took 7 bases from V and 7 from J; bases not matched to a gene: 15. The CDR3 extends over 15 amino acids. Per the germline V gene, CDR1 is MNHEY and CDR2 is SMNVEV (reference sequence). CDR3 loop: CASTSRSGTASGYTF. The CDR3 region has the DNA TGTGCCAGCACAAGCCGTTCTGGGACAGCCTCTGGCTACACCTTC.

J is TRBJ2-1 and V is TRBV11-3; D possibly matches TRBD1 or TRBD2 (5 bases each). This CDR3 is 15 amino acids long. V was clipped by 0 bases and J by 5 bases, with 11 bases between them. Germline assignment: CDR1 SGHNT and CDR2 YENEEA. CDR3 amino acids: CASSLEGRPNNEQFF. CDR3 bases: TGTGCCAGCAGCTTAGAGGGACGGCCAAACAATGAGCAGTTCTTC.

A few counts support this clone. This chain uses TRBV6-5 with TRBJ1-3; D call uncertain. Germline CDR1 is MNHEY and CDR2 is SVGAGI. V lost 8 bases and J 1 base, leaving 9 bases between the germline ends. This CDR3 has 13 residues. The CDR3 sequence: CASFRMSGNTIYF. The CDR3 coding sequence is TGTGCCAGCTTCCGGATGTCTGGAAACACCATATATTTT.

The chain links TRBV4-3 to TRBJ2-1; maybe TRBD1 (6 bases). V gave up 4 bases and J gave up 5 bases, with 12 bases separating them. The germline V gene encodes CDR1 LGHNA and CDR2 YSLEER. There are 14 residues in the CDR3. The CDR3 region has the DNA TGCGCCAGCAGCCCGAATGGGGGCAACAATGAGCAGTTCTTC. It codes for CASSPNGGNNEQFF.

A few counts support this clone. This chain's CDR3 is CASSVGYRAGANVLTF. The CDR3 bases are TGTGCCAGCAGCGTAGGGTACAGGGCTGGGGCCAACGTCCTGACTTTC. The rearrangement uses TRBV9 and TRBJ2-6; D is perhaps TRBD1 (6 bases). V was trimmed by 0 bases and J by 2 bases, leaving 9 bases between them. This CDR3 has 16 amino acids. Germline assignment: CDR1 SGDLS and CDR2 YYNGEE.

The chain couples TRBV5-6 to TRBJ1-1, with D possibly being TRBD1 (6 bases). The CDR3 totals 12 residues. Trimming removed 0 bases at V and 10 bases at J, with 10 bases between. CDR1 is SGHDT, CDR2 YYEEEE, per germline. The CDR3 coding sequence is TGTGCCAGCAGCTTGGAGAGACAGGTAGCTTTCTTT. This encodes CASSLERQVAFF.

The chain has TRBV11-2 and TRBJ2-7; 9 positions match TRBD2. Germline CDR1 and CDR2: SGHAT and FQNNGV. CDR3 length equals 15 residues. V lost 3 bases to trimming and J lost 4 bases; unmatched junction nucleotides: 7. The CDR3 region is CASSFGLAGGYEQYF. In DNA, the CDR3 is TGTGCCAGCAGCTTTGGCTTGGCGGGAGGGTACGAGCAGTACTTC.

The chain couples TRBV5-6 to TRBJ2-3; D is unresolved. Trimming removed 4 bases at V and 3 bases at J, with 6 bases between. The CDR3 is 12 residues long. CDR1 and CDR2 (germline): SGHDT, YYEEEE. This CDR3 reads CASSLLTDTQYF. In nucleotides, the CDR3 is TGTGCCAGCAGCCTATTAACAGATACGCAGTATTTT. Based on the CDR3 plus reference TRBV5-6 and TRBJ2-3, the full variable domain is DAGVTQSPTHLIKTRGQQVTLRCSPKSGHDTVSWYQQALGQGPQFIFQYYEEEERQRGNFPDRFSGHQFPNYSSELNVNALLLGDSALYLCASSLLTDTQYFGPGTRLTVL.

This sequence joins TRBV30 and TRBJ1-1; the D gene is possibly TRBD1 (5 bases). This CDR3 region has 13 residues. Germline-derived CDR1 and CDR2 are GTSNPN and SVGIG (reference sequence). The V end was cut by 7 bases, the J end by 4 bases, with 16 bases between. In nucleotides, the CDR3 is TGTGCCTTAGATTTGGCAGGGCCCACTGAAGCTTTCTTT. This codes for CALDLAGPTEAFF.

The chain has TRBV7-3 and TRBJ1-2; the D is unclear. Deletions cut 5 bases from V and 6 bases from J, with 13 bases between. This CDR3 has 13 amino acids. The V gene's germline CDR1 is SGHTA and CDR2 FQGTGA. The CDR3 here is CASSPSGGNGYTF. Written as DNA, the CDR3 is TGTGCCAGCAGCCCCTCGGGTGGCAATGGCTACACCTTC.

The chain recombines TRBV29-1 with TRBJ1-1; maybe TRBD1 (5 bases). V lost 7 bases and J lost 1, with 10 bases in between. The CDR3 loop spans 12 amino acids. The germline V gene has CDR1 SQVTM and CDR2 ANQGSEA. CDR3 protein: CSGGTGNTEAFF. The CDR3 nucleotides are TGCAGCGGCGGAACAGGGAACACTGAAGCTTTCTTT.

This chain joins TRBV5-8 and TRBJ1-1; D ambiguous. The ends were cut back, 4 bases at V and 5 bases at J, with 9 bases in the middle. Germline lookup yields CDR1 SGHTS and CDR2 YDEGEE. CDR3 size: 12 residues. CDR3 DNA: TGTGCCAGCAGCCCGCGTGGGACTGAAGCTTTCTTT. Its translation is CASSPRGTEAFF.

V is TRBV5-1 and J is TRBJ1-2, with 8 bases aligning to TRBD1. This CDR3 has 14 amino acids. Germline V gene sequence: CDR1 SGHRS, CDR2 YFSETQ. V gave up 5 bases and J gave up 4 bases; unmatched junction bases: 7. CDR3 in amino acids: CASSYGQGSYGYTF. The CDR3 DNA reads TGCGCCAGCAGTTACGGACAGGGAAGCTATGGCTACACCTTC.

This chain uses TRBV7-2 with TRBJ2-1; D assignment may be TRBD1 or TRBD2 (5 bases each). The V gene lost 4 bases and the J gene lost 1 base, with 11 bases spanning the gap. Germline V gene sequence: CDR1 SGHTA, CDR2 FQGNSA. This CDR3 spans 15 amino acids. The CDR3 spells CASSWDGVSYNEQFF. In DNA form, the CDR3 reads TGTGCCAGCAGCTGGGACGGGGTATCCTACAATGAGCAGTTCTTC.